Listed here are 19 T cell receptor beta chains from one sample, sequenced in a study of blood T cells in healthy people across ages. It was with a sample-barcoded 5' primer and a J-beta primer mix that a second PCR of roughly 6 to 12 cycles was run. TCRdb reprocessed the 5' RACE reads with MiXCR, giving one entry per CDR3 protein. The table includes about 1.1 million distinct CDR3 sequences, about two fifths detected once. Sequencing input: blood. These receptors all stem from a man aged 18 to 30 in good health.

This clonotype was seen just once. At one end the junction does not follow the germline gene, possibly because of a read error. The CDR3 DNA reads as TGTGCCAGCAGTTTAGCCCCCGGGAACACAGAGACGCAGTATTTT. Translated, it gives CASSLAPGNTETQYF. The V call is TRBV12-3 or TRBV12-4, the J call TRBJ2-3; weak D call: TRBD2 (5 bases). The CDR3 spans 15 residues.

There are many counts of this clonotype. J is TRBJ2-1 and V is TRBV29-1, with 9 bases identical to TRBD1. V shed 4 bases and J 1 base; nucleotides not matched to a gene: 2. Germline V gives CDR1 SQVTM, CDR2 ANQGSEA. The CDR3 sequence is 14 residues long. This CDR3 reads CSVGQGGSYNEQFF. The DNA for the CDR3 is TGCAGCGTTGGACAGGGGGGGTCCTACAATGAGCAGTTCTTC.

CDR3 bases: TGCGCCAGCAGCTCCGGACAGGTCGAAACTGAAGCTTTCTTT. This gives the protein CASSSGQVETEAFF. The chain couples TRBV5-1 to TRBJ1-1; 7 bases map to TRBD1. CDR3 length: 14 residues. V lost 3 bases and J lost 5; bases outside the gene matches: 7. Germline CDR1 is SGHRS and CDR2 is YFSETQ.

The J gene is TRBJ2-3, the V gene TRBV11-2, with TRBD2 matching over 9 bases. The CDR3 length is 16 residues. Germline V lookup: CDR1 SGHAT, CDR2 FQNNGV. The trim removed 4 bases at V and 2 bases at J, leaving 7 bases unmatched. CDR3 in DNA: TGTGCCAGCAGCTCTTTAGCGGGGGTGTCCACAGATACGCAGTATTTT. Translating it yields CASSSLAGVSTDTQYF. The full variable domain, its missing parts supplied by reference TRBV11-2 and TRBJ2-3, is EAGVAQSPRYKIIEKRQSVAFWCNPISGHATLYWYQQILGQGPKLLIQFQNNGVVDDSQLPKDRFSAERLKGVDSTLKIQPAKLEDSAVYLCASSSLAGVSTDTQYFGPGTRLTVL.

This chain joins TRBV20-1 and TRBJ2-1, with no clear D. V gave up 6 bases and J gave up 13 bases, with 25 bases separating them. The CDR3 is 14 amino acids. CDR1 DFQATT and CDR2 SNEGSKA come from the germline V gene (reference sequence). The CDR3: CSATDQVILETQFF. In DNA, the CDR3 is TGCAGTGCCACCGACCAGGTTATCTTGGAGACCCAGTTCTTC.

The rearrangement links TRBV12-3 or TRBV12-4 to TRBJ1-4, with TRBD1 identical over 9 bases. After removal of 3 bases from V and 8 bases from J, the junction contained 10 bases not matched to a gene. The CDR3 runs 16 residues. In DNA, the CDR3 is TGTGCCAGCAGTTTCGTAACAGGGGGCAGGGAGGAAAAACTGTTTTTT. Its translation: CASSFVTGGREEKLFF.

The chain couples TRBV27 to TRBJ1-2; 8 nucleotides agree with TRBD1. The CDR3 covers 16 residues. Germline V gene data show CDR1 as MNHEY and CDR2 as SMNVEV (reference sequence). V was pared by 7 bases and J by 1 base, with 11 bases of the junction left unmatched. In DNA, the CDR3 is TGTGCCAGCACTCAGGCATACAGGGGGAGTAACTATGGCTACACCTTC. This encodes CASTQAYRGSNYGYTF.

The V gene is TRBV12-3 or TRBV12-4, the J gene TRBJ2-7; weak D call: TRBD1 (6 bases). Trimming took off 6 bases at V and 3 bases at J, with 12 bases between the two ends. The CDR3 consists of 13 residues. Here the CDR3 DNA reads TGTGCCAGCAGCCAACAGGGTTACTACGAGCAGTACTTC. Protein: CASSQQGYYEQYF.

This clonotype was seen more than once but under ten times. This chain joins TRBV28 and TRBJ1-2; D not certain. The length of the CDR3 is 15 residues. Germline assignment: CDR1 MDHEN and CDR2 SYDVKM. The V and J ends lost 2 bases and 7 bases respectively, with 17 bases between them. In nucleotides, the CDR3 is TGTGCCAGCAGTTTAGGCAGGTCCTCCCCTTTTGGCTACACCTTC. Its translation: CASSLGRSSPFGYTF.

The chain recombines TRBV29-1 with TRBJ1-1, with D uncertain. The germline V and J ends were trimmed by 4 bases and 1 base, with 10 bases remaining between them. CDR1 and CDR2 (germline): SQVTM, ANQGSEA. This CDR3 contains 13 residues. DNA for the CDR3: TGCAGCGTTGGGCTAGGCGCGAACACTGAAGCTTTCTTT. It translates to CSVGLGANTEAFF.

The rearrangement links TRBV4-3 to TRBJ2-4; D could derive from TRBD1 or TRBD2 (5 bases each). The tail of the sequence fits TRBJ2-5 better, so the J call may be wrong. The CDR3 has 15 residues. The germline gives CDR1 LGHNA, CDR2 YSLEER. The CDR3 sequence is CASSQGGGLEETQYF. In DNA, the CDR3 is TGCGCCAGCAGCCAAGGGGGCGGGCTTGAAGAGACCCAGTACTTC.

The chain carries TRBV10-3 and TRBJ2-7, with 10 bases fitting TRBD2. The DNA end favors TRBJ2-5, so the J call may be wrong. The V gene's germline CDR1 is ENHRY and CDR2 SYGVKD. The CDR3 is 14 residues long. This CDR3 is CAISSGGAGETQYF. DNA of the CDR3: TGTGCCATCAGTAGCGGGGGGGCCGGGGAGACCCAGTACTTC.

This clonotype was seen a handful of times. This chain connects TRBV12-3 or TRBV12-4 to TRBJ1-5; TRBD1 aligns across 11 bases. The CDR3 is 18 residues long. V was clipped by 6 bases and J by 0 bases; unmatched bases: 10. The CDR3 DNA reads TGTGCCAGCAGAAGGACAGGGGGCATAATAAATAGCAATCAGCCCCAGCATTTT. Translated: CASRRTGGIINSNQPQHF.

In this sample, this clonotype turned up a few times. This rearrangement joins TRBV20-1 to TRBJ2-3; D is uncertain. With 6 bases removed from V and 6 bases from J, the gap between germline ends came to 16 bases. CDR1 is DFQATT, CDR2 SNEGSKA, per germline (reference sequence). CDR3 length equals 13 residues. The chain's CDR3 is CSAARTVGDTQYF. CDR3 bases: TGCAGTGCAGCTAGGACGGTGGGGGATACGCAGTATTTT.

The rearrangement uses TRBV21-1 and TRBJ1-2; the table's D call TRBD1 went unverified against the DNA. TRBV21-1 is noted as a pseudogene. This CDR3 is 15 amino acids long. Here the CDR3 DNA reads TGTGCCAGCAGGGAGTGGGACAGCCATAACGATGGCTACACCTTC. This codes for CASREWDSHNDGYTF.

The chain is built from TRBV5-5 and TRBJ1-1; D uncertain. Germline V gene sequence: CDR1 SGHKS, CDR2 YYEKEE (reference sequence). V lost 2 bases to trimming and J lost 8 bases, with 10 bases between them. The CDR3 is 12 residues long. CDR3 sequence: CASSFETVEAFF. The CDR3 coding sequence is TGTGCCAGCAGCTTTGAGACGGTGGAAGCTTTCTTT.

This clonotype was counted only a few times. J is TRBJ2-3 and V is TRBV12-3 or TRBV12-4, with a tentative D call TRBD2 (7 bases). There are 13 residues in the CDR3. The V end lost 1 base, the J end lost 9 bases, and 11 bases lay between the germline ends. Here the CDR3 reads CASSLGGGGTQYF. DNA of the CDR3: TGTGCCAGCAGTTTAGGAGGGGGGGGGACGCAGTATTTT.

This clonotype showed up many times. The J gene is TRBJ2-3, the V gene TRBV12-3 or TRBV12-4; tentatively, D is TRBD2 (5 bases). V gave up 4 bases and J gave up 4 bases, with 21 bases separating them. The CDR3 extends over 17 amino acids. In nucleotides, the CDR3 is TGTGCCAGCAGTTACCTCCGGGGAACGGAGCAGGCAGATACGCAGTATTTT. Protein: CASSYLRGTEQADTQYF.

The gene calls are TRBV12-5 and TRBJ1-6; 7 bases line up with TRBD1. From germline, CDR1 is LGHNT and CDR2 FRNRAP. V was pared by 6 bases and J by 0 bases, with 5 bases of the junction left unmatched. CDR3 size: 16 residues. The CDR3 reads CASGPGQSSYNSPLHF. Here the CDR3 DNA reads TGTGCTAGTGGCCCGGGACAGAGCTCCTATAATTCACCCCTCCACTTT. The whole variable domain, remainder taken from reference TRBV12-5 and TRBJ1-6, is DARVTQTPRHKVTEMGQEVTMRCQPILGHNTVFWYRQTMMQGLELLAYFRNRAPLDDSGMPKDRFSAEMPDATLATLKIQPSEPRDSAVYFCASGPGQSSYNSPLHFGNGTRLTVT.